This passage covers 7 T cell receptor beta chains from one sample sequenced in a study of Graves' ophthalmopathy and Graves' hyperthyroidism. The TCR beta CDR3 regions underwent amplification from RNA transcripts. The authors performed first-round RT-PCR with HTBI primers and then a second-round multiplex PCR. TCRdb analysed the multiplex PCR reads with MiXCR anew, one entry per CDR3 protein. This table holds under 350,000 distinct CDR3 sequences, roughly 17% found once. The source material was peripheral blood. The receptors stem from an adult man with Graves' ophthalmopathy.

In its sample, this clonotype was seen a few times. The chain combines TRBV4-2 with TRBJ1-2, with D possibly matching TRBD1 (6 bases). The V end was cut by 0 bases, the J end by 4 bases, with 15 bases between. The length of the CDR3 is 16 residues. Germline V gene lookup returns CDR1 LGHNA and CDR2 YNFKEQ. The CDR3 nucleotides read TGTGCCAGCAGCCAAGAAGTCAGGGGTTTCGGCTATGGCTACACCTTC. This translates into CASSQEVRGFGYGYTF.

Ten or more counts support this clonotype. The rearrangement joins TRBV7-2 to TRBJ1-2; tentative D call: TRBD1 (5 bases). There are 13 residues in the CDR3. Trimming pared 1 base from V and 5 bases from J, leaving 8 bases between. Germline lookup yields CDR1 SGHTA and CDR2 FQGNSA. The CDR3 DNA follows: TGTGCCAGCAGCTTAGGTTCAGGGTATGGCTACACCTTC. It is translated as CASSLGSGYGYTF. Full variable domain (outside the CDR3, taken from reference TRBV7-2 and TRBJ1-2): GAGVSQSPSNKVTEKGKDVELRCDPISGHTALYWYRQSLGQGLEFLIYFQGNSAPDKSGLPSDRFSAERTGGSVSTLTIQRTQQEDSAVYLCASSLGSGYGYTFGSGTRLTVV.

This CDR3 reads CASSYMSGETYEQYF. The CDR3 region has the DNA TGTGCCAGCAGTTACATGTCAGGGGAAACCTACGAGCAGTACTTC. The rearrangement joins TRBV6-5 to TRBJ2-7; TRBD1 might be the D (6 bases). There are 15 residues in the CDR3. The V and J ends lost 2 bases and 2 bases respectively, with 13 bases between them. Germline V gene sequence: CDR1 MNHEY, CDR2 SVGAGI.

This clonotype was seen repeatedly, ten times or more. This chain uses TRBV2 with TRBJ2-4, with D perhaps TRBD2 (6 bases). CDR3 size: 12 residues. The V and J ends lost 6 bases and 8 bases respectively, with 11 bases between them. The germline V gene encodes CDR1 SNHLY and CDR2 FYNNEI. DNA for the CDR3: TGTGCCAGCAGGAGCCCGGGGGACATTCAGTACTTC. Protein product: CASRSPGDIQYF. Full variable domain (missing parts from reference TRBV2 and TRBJ2-4): EPEVTQTPSHQVTQMGQEVILRCVPISNHLYFYWYRQILGQKVEFLVSFYNNEISEKSEIFDDQFSVERPDGSNFTLKIRSTKLEDSAMYFCASRSPGDIQYFGAGTRLSVL.

This clonotype came up a few times. CDR3 in amino acids: CASSFAGTGDTEAFF. For the CDR3, the DNA is TGTGCCAGCAGTTTTGCCGGGACAGGGGACACTGAAGCTTTCTTT. V gene TRBV28 combines with J gene TRBJ1-1; TRBD1 aligns across 10 bases. CDR1 and CDR2 from the germline V gene are MDHEN and SYDVKM. The CDR3 is made up of 15 amino acids. V lost 3 bases and J lost 3; bases outside the gene matches: 4.

This clonotype was seen repeatedly, ten times or more. The chain employs TRBV4-2 and TRBJ2-2, with 12 bases that match TRBD1. CDR1 is LGHNA, CDR2 YNFKEQ, per germline. This CDR3 spans 16 amino acids. The trim removed 4 bases at V and 5 bases at J, leaving 5 bases unmatched. This CDR3 is CASSPRDRGPTGELFF. In DNA, the CDR3 is TGTGCCAGCAGCCCCCGGGACAGGGGGCCAACCGGGGAGCTGTTTTTT.

This clonotype occurred a few times. DNA for the CDR3: TGTGCCTGGAGAACTTCCAGATATAGCAATCAGCCCCAGCATTTT. It is translated as CAWRTSRYSNQPQHF. The V and J genes are TRBV30 and TRBJ1-5; D unresolved. CDR3 size: 15 residues. Deletions cut 3 bases from V and 0 bases from J, with 12 bases between. Germline V gene sequence: CDR1 GTSNPN, CDR2 SVGIG (reference sequence).